The sequence of this T cell receptor beta chain was determined in a study of breast tumors, draining lymph nodes, adjacent tissues listed by TCRdb under 2016. Background for the entire study: The study compared TCR beta repertoires across tumor, adjacent nontumor tissue and axillary lymph nodes from breast cancer patients. The study aimed to assess the relationships and possible T-cell exchange between tumor, surrounding tissue and draining lymph node repertoires in human breast cancer.

What the research found in general, with its limitations: Tumor T-cell repertoires showed less diversity than lymph node repertoires and more diversity than nontumor tissue repertoires, and tumor T-cell repertoires showed preferential V and J gene usage. A scenario in which most tumor T cells derive from the lymph node and then expand within tumor tissue was judged to be consistent with the data. The similarity between tumor and nontumor tissue repertoires was significantly greater in luminal-like breast cancer than in basal-like breast cancer. The conclusion that tumor T cells originate in lymph nodes was presented as consistent with a hypothesis rather than as directly demonstrated.

Note on this clonotype: The target of this receptor is not known. One end of the junction varies from germline; a read error may be responsible.

The instrument was an Illumina HiSeq 2000. Multiplex PCR amplification was used to build the TCR beta chain libraries. The amplified TCR beta chain products were analyzed by high-throughput sequencing. TCRdb applied fastp at Q25 and MiXCR to the public reads, then kept only in-frame beta chains. CDR3 protein sequences are deduplicated, and each keeps its most common genes and DNA. The sample data list about 100,000 distinct CDR3 sequences, and around 20% of these were observed just once. In total, the top ten clones hold roughly 1.3% of the sample. The axillary draining lymph nodes of breast cancer patients were the source of the lymph node samples. The receptor was derived from a female donor with breast cancer. Some clones in this sample may be carry-over from other donors' samples. The sample comprised axillary lymph node tissue.

The bases are TGTGCCAGCAGAACTGATCCGGGACTAGCGGGAGGGAGGGACACCAGGGAGCTGTTTTTT. This encodes CASRTDPGLAGGRDTRELFF. The receptor chain draws on TRBV6-6 and TRBJ2-2, and 16 bases in between align with TRBD2. The CDR3 contains 20 residues, cysteine and phenylalanine counted. The retained sequence is limited to the CDR3, 60 bases, with the frame set at the first base. The CDR1 and CDR2 encoded by the germline V gene (reference sequence) are MNHNY and SVGAGI.